These 9 T cell receptor beta chains originate from one sample sequenced in a study of Ad26.COV2.S vaccination and SARS-CoV-2 variants. Here immunoSEQ multiplex PCR was the method, and the copy in TCRdb shows in-frame clones only, minus some. Of 350,000 to 450,000 clones in the sample, 85% are singletons; the top ten hold around 3.3%. The treatment is: some 19 received Ad26.COV2.S at low or high dose, single or two shots; 5 received placebo; per-sample allocation not given. Day 63 after the first vaccine or placebo injection was the time point for sampling. Specimen: peripheral blood, collected in a trial of Ad26.COV2.S vaccine versus placebo. These receptors were obtained from a person between 18 and 65 years old who received the Ad26.COV2.S COVID-19 vaccine or a placebo.

The chain uses TRBV7-2 and TRBJ1-2, with a possible D match to TRBD1 (5 bases). Trimming took 6 bases from V and 7 from J, leaving 18 bases between them. Looked up from germline, CDR1 is SGHTA and CDR2 is FQGNSA. The CDR3 sequence is 14 residues long. The CDR3 region has the DNA TGTGCCAGCAGGGAAGTTGGGGGGTCTTTTGGCTACACCTTC. Amino acids: CASREVGGSFGYTF.

The V gene is TRBV11-2, the J gene TRBJ1-1; D is undetermined. The CDR3 has 15 residues. V was trimmed by 0 bases and J by 4 bases, leaving 12 bases between them. CDR1 is SGHAT, CDR2 FQNNGV, per germline. In DNA, the CDR3 is TGTGCCAGCAGCTTAGATGGCGCGGCGCCCACTGAAGCTTTCTTT. Translated: CASSLDGAAPTEAFF.

The gene calls are TRBV5-1 and TRBJ1-1; TRBD1 aligns across 8 bases. The trim removed 4 bases at V and 1 base at J, leaving 9 bases unmatched. The CDR3 totals 16 residues. Germline CDR1 is SGHRS and CDR2 is YFSETQ. The CDR3 region is CASSVAQGASNTEAFF. The CDR3 DNA follows: TGCGCCAGCAGCGTTGCCCAGGGGGCTTCGAACACTGAAGCTTTCTTT.

In this sample, this clone turned up a few times. The V gene is TRBV6-5, the J gene TRBJ1-4; the D is unclear. The CDR3 is 14 residues long. V was pared by 0 bases and J by 8 bases, with 10 bases between. Germline loops: CDR1 MNHEY, CDR2 SVGAGI. This CDR3 is CASSYSDGREKLFF. The CDR3 nucleotides are TGTGCCAGCAGTTACTCGGACGGACGGGAAAAACTGTTTTTT.

V gene TRBV4-3 combines with J gene TRBJ2-1, with D perhaps matching TRBD2 (6 bases). This CDR3 comprises 17 residues. Germline CDR1 is LGHNA and CDR2 is YSLEER. V lost 6 bases and J 3 bases, leaving 21 bases between the germline ends. The CDR3 bases are TGCGCCAGCAGTCCCCGGTGGGGGGACTTACTCTACAATGAGCAGTTCTTC. It is translated as CASSPRWGDLLYNEQFF.

The V gene is TRBV9, the J gene TRBJ2-5; D gene unclear. Per germline, CDR1 SGDLS and CDR2 YYNGEE. The CDR3 runs 19 residues. Trimming left V 5 bases short and J 1 base short, with 27 bases between. CDR3 sequence reads: CASSRRNDRAKPSQETQYF. The CDR3 region has the DNA TGTGCCAGCAGTCGGCGCAACGACCGTGCCAAACCGAGCCAAGAGACCCAGTACTTC.

This rearrangement joins TRBV3-1 (or the pseudogene TRBV3-2) to TRBJ2-7; the D is unclear. The CDR3 is 15 residues long. Per germline, CDR1 LGHDT and CDR2 YNNKEL (reference sequence). With 2 bases removed from V and 2 bases from J, the gap between germline ends came to 13 bases. CDR3 in DNA: TGTGCCAGCAGCCAAACGTTGGACGGTACCTACGAGCAGTACTTC. Translated: CASSQTLDGTYEQYF.

The chain combines TRBV4-3 with TRBJ1-2; TRBD1 agrees at 7 bases. Trimming cost V 0 bases and J 8 bases; bases outside gene matches: 9. The CDR3 runs 15 residues. Per germline, CDR1 LGHNA and CDR2 YSLEER. This CDR3 is CASSQERGQGGGYTF. The CDR3 DNA sequence: TGCGCCAGCAGCCAAGAAAGGGGGCAGGGGGGCGGCTACACCTTC.

The chain has TRBV24-1 and TRBJ1-2, with TRBD1 as a possible D gene (6 bases). The germline V gene encodes CDR1 KGHDR and CDR2 SFDVKD. V lost 3 bases and J 7 bases, leaving 17 bases between the germline ends. This CDR3 has 15 amino acids. The CDR3 nucleotides read TGTGCCACCAGTGATAGCCTCGGGGGCGCAAGTGGCTACACCTTC. Amino acid sequence: CATSDSLGGASGYTF.